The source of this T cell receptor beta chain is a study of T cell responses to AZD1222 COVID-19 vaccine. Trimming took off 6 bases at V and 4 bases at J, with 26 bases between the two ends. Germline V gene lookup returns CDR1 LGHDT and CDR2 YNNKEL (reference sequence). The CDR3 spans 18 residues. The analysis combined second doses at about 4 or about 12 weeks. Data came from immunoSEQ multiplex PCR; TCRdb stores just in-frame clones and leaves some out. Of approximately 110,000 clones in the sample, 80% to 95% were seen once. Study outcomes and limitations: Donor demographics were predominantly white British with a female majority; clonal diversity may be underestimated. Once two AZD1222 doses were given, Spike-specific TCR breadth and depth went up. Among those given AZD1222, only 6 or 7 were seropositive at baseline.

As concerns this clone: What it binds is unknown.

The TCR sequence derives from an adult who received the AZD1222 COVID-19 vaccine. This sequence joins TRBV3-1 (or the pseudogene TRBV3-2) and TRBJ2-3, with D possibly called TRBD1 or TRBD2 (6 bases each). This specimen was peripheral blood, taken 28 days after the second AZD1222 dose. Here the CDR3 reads CASSDRPRGGSRADTQYF. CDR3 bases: TGTGCCAGCAGTGACCGACCAAGAGGGGGGAGTCGGGCAGATACGCAGTATTTT.